This TCR beta chain was captured in a study of cytomegalovirus exposure and HLA in healthy donors. Findings and caveats of the study: Confirmation in vitro established that a few CMV-associated chains were specific for CMV antigens.

Primers: 60 Vbeta forward and 13 Jbeta reverse. TCRdb keeps only in-frame clones here, not all; method: immunoSEQ multiplex PCR. This table holds about 96,000 clones, 65% to 85% found once. The germline V gene encodes CDR1 SGHRS and CDR2 YFSETQ. The CDR3 has 16 amino acids. V gave up 4 bases and J gave up 2 bases; unmatched junction bases: 8. Remarks on this clone: No antigen is known for it.

The material sequenced was PBMCs. This chain uses TRBV5-1 with TRBJ2-3, with 9 nucleotides matching TRBD2. The sequence was collected from a woman aged 70-85 years in good health and CMV-seropositive. DNA of the CDR3: TGCGCCAGCAGCGGGGGTCTAGCGGGGAACACAGATACGCAGTATTTT. Translating it yields CASSGGLAGNTDTQYF.